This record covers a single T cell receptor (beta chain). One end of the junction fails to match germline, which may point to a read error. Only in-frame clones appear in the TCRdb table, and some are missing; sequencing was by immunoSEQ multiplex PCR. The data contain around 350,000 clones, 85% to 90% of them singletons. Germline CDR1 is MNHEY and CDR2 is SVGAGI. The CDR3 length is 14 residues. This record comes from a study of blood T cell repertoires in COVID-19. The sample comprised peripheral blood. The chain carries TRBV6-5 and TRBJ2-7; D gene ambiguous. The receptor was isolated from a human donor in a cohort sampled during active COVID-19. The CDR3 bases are TGTGCCACCAGTAGAGGATCCTTCGGCTACGAGCAGTACTTC. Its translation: CATSRGSFGYEQYF.